The following is a T cell receptor (beta chain) sequence with its context. These data come from a study of early T cells in non-severe SARS-CoV-2 infection. TCRdb independently ran MiXCR on the 5' RACE reads; one entry per CDR3 protein. Of 55,000 to 75,000 distinct CDR3 sequences listed, approximately 7.7% are singletons. Per germline, CDR1 DFQATT and CDR2 SNEGSKA (reference sequence). V lost 0 bases to trimming and J lost 1 base; unmatched junction nucleotides: 5. This CDR3 is 16 amino acids long. Sequencing used whole blood. The TCR sequence derives from an adult who was a healthcare worker with PCR-confirmed SARS-CoV-2 infection or an uninfected control (not recorded which). The rearrangement joins TRBV20-1 to TRBJ2-3, with 9 positions matching TRBD2. The CDR3 sequence is CSARDPSGARTDTQYF. The CDR3 DNA reads as TGCAGTGCTAGAGATCCTAGCGGGGCTCGCACAGATACGCAGTATTTT.